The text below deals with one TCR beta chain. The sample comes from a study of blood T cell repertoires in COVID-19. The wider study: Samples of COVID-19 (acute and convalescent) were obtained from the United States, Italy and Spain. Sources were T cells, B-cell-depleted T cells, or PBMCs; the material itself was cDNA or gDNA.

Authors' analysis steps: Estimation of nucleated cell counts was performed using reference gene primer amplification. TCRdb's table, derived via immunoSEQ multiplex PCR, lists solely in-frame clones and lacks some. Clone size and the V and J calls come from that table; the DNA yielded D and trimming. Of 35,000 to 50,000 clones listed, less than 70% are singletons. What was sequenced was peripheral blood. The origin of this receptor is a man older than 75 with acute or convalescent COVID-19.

The CDR3: CASSPGDTEAFF. DNA for the CDR3: TGTGCCAGCAGCCCGGGTGACACTGAAGCTTTCTTT. The chain carries TRBV5-4 and TRBJ1-1; D remains unclear. Trimming cost V 4 bases and J 3 bases, with 7 bases left between them. Germline lookup yields CDR1 SGHNT and CDR2 YYREEE (reference sequence). This CDR3 has 12 amino acids. Full variable domain (rest looked up from reference TRBV5-4 and TRBJ1-1): ETGVTQSPTHLIKTRGQQVTLRCSSQSGHNTVSWYQQALGQGPQFIFQYYREEENGRGNFPPRFSGLQFPNYSSELNVNALELDDSALYLCASSPGDTEAFFGQGTRLTVV.